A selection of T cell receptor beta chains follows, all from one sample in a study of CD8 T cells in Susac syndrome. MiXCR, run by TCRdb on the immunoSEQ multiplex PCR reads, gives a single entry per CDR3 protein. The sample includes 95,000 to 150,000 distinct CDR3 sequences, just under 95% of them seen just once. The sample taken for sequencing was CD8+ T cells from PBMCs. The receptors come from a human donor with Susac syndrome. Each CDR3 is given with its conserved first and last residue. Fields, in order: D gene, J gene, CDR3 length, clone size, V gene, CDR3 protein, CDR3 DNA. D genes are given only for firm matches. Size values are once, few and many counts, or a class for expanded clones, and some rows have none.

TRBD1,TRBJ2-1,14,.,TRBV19,CASSRDRDYNEQFF,TGTGCCAGTAGCCGGGACAGGGACTACAATGAGCAGTTCTTC
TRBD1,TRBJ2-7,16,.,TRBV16,CASSRPMGQGAYEQYF,TGTGCCAGCAGCCGGCCCATGGGACAGGGGGCCTACGAGCAGTACTTC
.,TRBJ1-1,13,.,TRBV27,CASSPDRRAGAFF,TGTGCCAGCAGCCCTGACAGGCGAGCAGGAGCTTTCTTT
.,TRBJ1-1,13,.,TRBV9,CASSVARATEAFF,TGTGCCAGCAGCGTAGCCAGGGCCACTGAAGCTTTCTTT
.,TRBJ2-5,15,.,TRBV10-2,CASSESMGGLETQYF,TGCGCCAGCAGTGAGTCCATGGGAGGATTAGAGACCCAGTACTTC
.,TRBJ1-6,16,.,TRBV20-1,CSASGGGGHPGSPLHF,TGCAGTGCTAGTGGCGGTGGAGGGCACCCCGGGTCACCCCTCCACTTT
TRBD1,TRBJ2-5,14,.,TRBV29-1,CSNPNRGPGETQYF,TGCAGCAACCCCAACAGGGGGCCCGGGGAGACCCAGTACTTC
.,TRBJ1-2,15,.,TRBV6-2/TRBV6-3,CASARIGTSNYGYTF,TGTGCCAGCGCTCGCATTGGGACGTCTAACTATGGCTACACCTTC
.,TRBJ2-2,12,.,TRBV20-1,CSGIANTGELFF,TGCAGTGGCATCGCGAACACCGGGGAGCTGTTTTTT
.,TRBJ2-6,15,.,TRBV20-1,CSARGVGTGANVLTF,TGCAGTGCTAGAGGGGTAGGGACCGGGGCCAACGTCCTGACTTTC
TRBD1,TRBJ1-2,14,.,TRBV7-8,CASSPGTGWIGYTF,TGTGCCAGCAGCCCCGGGACAGGGTGGATTGGCTACACCTTC
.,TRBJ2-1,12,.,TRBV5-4,CASSLSGYEQFF,TGTGCCAGCAGCTTGTCTGGATATGAGCAGTTCTTC
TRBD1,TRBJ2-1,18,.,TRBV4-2,CASSQDGNTGGSYNEQFF,TGTGCCAGCAGCCAAGATGGTAATACAGGGGGCTCCTACAATGAGCAGTTCTTC
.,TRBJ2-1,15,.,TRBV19,CASSITGTSNNEQFF,TGTGCCAGTAGTATTACCGGGACTTCAAACAATGAGCAGTTCTTC
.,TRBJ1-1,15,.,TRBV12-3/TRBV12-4,CASSLTKSVPPEAFF,TGTGCCAGCAGTTTGACAAAATCGGTCCCCCCTGAAGCTTTCTTT
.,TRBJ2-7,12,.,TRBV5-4,CASSLFANEQYF,TGTGCCAGCAGCTTATTCGCGAACGAGCAGTACTTC
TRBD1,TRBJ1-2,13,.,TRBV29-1,CSAQDRVTYGYTF,TGCAGCGCCCAAGACAGGGTAACCTATGGCTACACCTTC
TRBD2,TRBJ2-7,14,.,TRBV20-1,CSVLLAGLTYEQYF,TGCAGTGTCCTACTAGCGGGTCTTACCTACGAGCAGTACTTC
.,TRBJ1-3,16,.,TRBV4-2,CASSQERVTSGNTIYF,TGTGCCAGCAGCCAAGAGAGGGTCACATCTGGAAACACCATATATTTT
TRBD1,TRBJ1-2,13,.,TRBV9,CASSWGQGSGYTF,TGTGCCAGCAGCTGGGGACAGGGTAGCGGCTACACCTTC
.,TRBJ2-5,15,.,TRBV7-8,CASSLAWGGQETQYF,TGTGCCAGCAGCTTAGCGTGGGGAGGCCAAGAGACCCAGTACTTC
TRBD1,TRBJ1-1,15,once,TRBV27,CASSWGQGAPTEAFF,TGTGCCAGCAGTTGGGGACAGGGGGCCCCCACTGAAGCTTTCTTT
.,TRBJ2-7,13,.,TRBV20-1,CSARDSNSYEQYF,TGCAGTGCTAGGGACAGCAACTCCTACGAGCAGTACTTC
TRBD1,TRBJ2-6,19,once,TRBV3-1,CASSQGNRGQSSGANVLTF,TGTGCCAGCAGCCAAGGGAACAGGGGGCAGAGCTCTGGGGCCAACGTCCTGACTTTC
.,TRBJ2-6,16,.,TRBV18,CASSPPVEDGANVLTF,TGTGCCAGCTCACCACCGGTGGAGGATGGGGCCAACGTCCTGACTTTC
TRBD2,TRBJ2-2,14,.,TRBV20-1,CSATSGATTGELFF,TGCAGTGCTACTAGCGGGGCCACCACCGGGGAGCTGTTTTTT
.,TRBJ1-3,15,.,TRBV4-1,CASSQGPGSGNTIYF,TGCGCCAGCAGCCAAGGCCCAGGCTCTGGAAACACCATATATTTT
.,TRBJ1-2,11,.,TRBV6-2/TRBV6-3,CASSYGEGYTF,TGTGCCAGCAGTTACGGCGAGGGCTACACCTTC
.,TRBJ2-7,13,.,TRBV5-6,CASSLGDGYEQYF,TGTGCCAGCAGCTTGGGGGATGGCTACGAGCAGTACTTC
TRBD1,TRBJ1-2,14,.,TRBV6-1,CASSEAGDRDGYTF,TGTGCCAGCAGTGAAGCTGGGGACAGGGACGGCTACACCTTC
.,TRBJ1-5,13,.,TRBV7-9,CASSGRDNQPQHF,TGTGCCAGCAGTGGGAGGGATAATCAGCCCCAGCATTTT
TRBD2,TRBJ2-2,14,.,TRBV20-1,CSARKLAGTGELFF,TGCAGTGCTAGGAAACTAGCGGGGACCGGGGAGCTGTTTTTT
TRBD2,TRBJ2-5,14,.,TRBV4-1,CASSLTGGGETQYF,TGCGCCAGCAGCCTGACGGGGGGTGGGGAGACCCAGTACTTC
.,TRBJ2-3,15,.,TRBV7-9,CASSSFAAETDTQYF,TGTGCCAGCAGCTCCTTCGCAGCTGAAACAGATACGCAGTATTTT
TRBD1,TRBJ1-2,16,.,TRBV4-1,CASSLTRDRGDYGYTF,TGCGCCAGCAGCCTAACCCGGGACAGGGGCGACTATGGCTACACCTTC
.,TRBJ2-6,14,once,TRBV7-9,CASSAVSGANVLTF,TGTGCCAGCAGCGCAGTATCCGGGGCCAACGTCCTGACTTTC
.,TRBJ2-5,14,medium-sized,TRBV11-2,CASSFGIAPETQYF,TGTGCCAGCAGCTTCGGGATAGCACCAGAGACCCAGTACTTC
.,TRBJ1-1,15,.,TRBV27,CASRLSWAGSTEAFF,TGTGCCAGCAGGCTAAGTTGGGCTGGGAGCACTGAAGCTTTCTTT
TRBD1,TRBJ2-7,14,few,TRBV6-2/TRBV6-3,CASSPGTGVYEQYF,TGTGCCAGCAGTCCCGGGACAGGGGTCTACGAGCAGTACTTC
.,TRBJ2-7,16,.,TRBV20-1,CSARDNRDYSSLEQYF,TGCAGTGCTAGAGATAACAGGGACTACTCATCCCTCGAGCAGTACTTC
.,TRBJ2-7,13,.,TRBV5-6,CASSLGYSYEQYF,TGTGCCAGCAGCCTCGGGTACTCCTACGAGCAGTACTTC
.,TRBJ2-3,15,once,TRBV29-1,CSVEGKGRDTDTQYF,TGCAGCGTTGAAGGAAAGGGCAGGGACACAGATACGCAGTATTTT
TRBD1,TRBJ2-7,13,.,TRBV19,CASSNRGPYEQYF,TGTGCCAGCAGTAACAGGGGTCCCTACGAGCAGTACTTC
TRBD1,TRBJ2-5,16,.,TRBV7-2,CASSFPELTGLETQYF,TGTGCCAGCAGCTTCCCGGAACTGACAGGGTTGGAGACCCAGTACTTC
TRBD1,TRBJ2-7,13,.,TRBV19,CASRRQGDYEQYF,TGTGCCAGTAGGAGGCAGGGGGACTACGAGCAGTACTTC
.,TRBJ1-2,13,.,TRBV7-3,CASSLNRTYGYTF,TGTGCCAGCAGCTTAAACCGCACCTATGGCTACACCTTC
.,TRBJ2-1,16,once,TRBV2,CASSESGGSSYNEQFF,TGTGCCAGCAGTGAGTCGGGGGGCAGCTCCTACAATGAGCAGTTCTTC
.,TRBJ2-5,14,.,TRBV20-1,CSARMGTRQETQYF,TGCAGTGCTAGAATGGGGACTCGTCAAGAGACCCAGTACTTC